The 11 T cell receptor beta chains below come from one sample, sequenced in a study of blood T cell repertoires in COVID-19. The method was immunoSEQ multiplex PCR; TCRdb's version includes in-frame clones alone and lacks a portion of them. The sample gives around 98,000 clones, about four fifths of which show up once; approximately 15% is in the top ten. Sequencing was done on a sample of peripheral blood. Every receptor here comes from a woman in her fifties or sixties with acute or convalescent COVID-19.

The chain uses TRBV9 and TRBJ2-7; 7 nucleotides align to TRBD2. This CDR3 contains 14 residues. The junction had 5 bases not matched to a gene; V was cut back by 2 bases and J by 3 bases. CDR1 is SGDLS and CDR2 is YYNGEE in the germline V gene. Written as DNA, the CDR3 is TGTGCCAGCAGCGTGAGCGGGGAAAGCTACGAGCAGTACTTC. Translating gives CASSVSGESYEQYF.

This chain uses TRBV15 with TRBJ2-1; D ambiguous. The CDR3 extends over 16 amino acids. Trimming shortened V by 0 bases and J by 6 bases, and 15 bases separated the two germline ends. CDR1 LNHNV and CDR2 YYDKDF come from the germline V gene (reference sequence). This CDR3 is CATSRDRTLLGNEQFF. For the CDR3, the DNA is TGTGCCACCAGCAGAGATCGAACCCTTCTAGGCAATGAGCAGTTCTTC.

The CDR3 nucleotides read TGTGCCAGCAGTGGAACGACTAGCGGGGGGAAGACAGATACGCAGTATTTT. This translates into CASSGTTSGGKTDTQYF. V gene TRBV2 combines with J gene TRBJ2-3; 13 nucleotides align to TRBD2. Trimming cost V 4 bases and J 3 bases; bases outside gene matches: 7. Germline V gene data show CDR1 as SNHLY and CDR2 as FYNNEI. This CDR3 comprises 17 residues.

In its sample, this clone was seen many times. The chain links TRBV19 to TRBJ1-2; D ambiguous. The CDR3 runs 15 residues. Germline lookup yields CDR1 LNHDA and CDR2 SQIVND (reference sequence). Trimming removed 5 bases from V and 4 bases from J, with 17 bases in between. The CDR3 protein is CASSPRGNGLYGYTF. DNA of the CDR3: TGTGCCAGTAGTCCTCGAGGGAATGGTCTCTATGGCTACACCTTC.

The V gene is TRBV5-6, the J gene TRBJ2-1, with D unclear. Germline CDR1 and CDR2: SGHDT and YYEEEE. Between the trimmed V and J ends, which lost 1 base and 9 bases, there was a span of 17 bases. CDR3 length: 15 amino acids. CDR3 sequence: CASSLPLFLGSEQFF. The CDR3 nucleotides read TGTGCCAGCAGCTTGCCCCTTTTCCTAGGCAGTGAGCAGTTCTTC.

V gene TRBV10-3 combines with J gene TRBJ1-2; D is undetermined. Trimming cost V 0 bases and J 4 bases, with 9 bases left between them. The CDR3 has 14 residues. Germline CDR1 reads ENHRY; CDR2 reads SYGVKD. The chain's CDR3 is CAISESYQAYGYTF. The CDR3, as DNA: TGTGCCATCAGTGAGTCTTACCAGGCCTATGGCTACACCTTC.

The chain has TRBV20-1 and TRBJ2-1; TRBD1 matches 7 bases. J was trimmed by 0 bases and V by 3 bases; bases with no gene match: 8. This CDR3 spans 16 amino acids. The germline V gene encodes CDR1 DFQATT and CDR2 SNEGSKA (reference sequence). The CDR3 loop reads CSASPLTGPSYNEQFF. The CDR3 DNA is TGCAGTGCTAGTCCGTTGACAGGGCCCTCCTACAATGAGCAGTTCTTC.

This chain joins TRBV6-1 and TRBJ2-5; 9 positions agree with TRBD1. The trim removed 2 bases at V and 5 bases at J, leaving 6 bases unmatched. Germline assignment: CDR1 MNHNS and CDR2 SASEGT. The CDR3 is made up of 15 amino acids. CDR3 DNA: TGTGCCAGCAGTGAAAACAGGGGGCTGTGGGAGACCCAGTACTTC. It yields the protein CASSENRGLWETQYF.

The chain recombines TRBV4-2 with TRBJ2-3; TRBD2 matches 8 bases. This CDR3 is built from 17 residues. Germline assignment: CDR1 LGHNA and CDR2 YNFKEQ. V lost 4 bases, J lost 6 bases, and 15 bases stayed unmatched. CDR3 bases: TGTGCCAGCAGCCTCCTTGGGGGGCTTAGCGGGACTGATACGCAGTATTTT. Translation: CASSLLGGLSGTDTQYF.

This chain uses TRBV18 with TRBJ2-1; no definite D call. The CDR3 is 15 amino acids. V was shortened by 1 base and J by 3 bases, with 10 bases between the two germline ends. Per germline, CDR1 KGHSH and CDR2 LQKENI. CDR3 residues: CASSPLRAVYNEQFF. The CDR3 DNA reads as TGTGCCAGCTCACCACTTCGCGCGGTCTACAATGAGCAGTTCTTC.

This chain links TRBV2 with TRBJ2-3; 8 positions match TRBD2. With V trimmed by 3 bases and J by 6 bases, 5 bases remained unmatched. The CDR3 extends over 14 amino acids. The germline gives CDR1 SNHLY, CDR2 FYNNEI. The CDR3 nucleotides read TGTGCCAGCAGTGAGGGCGGGGGGACGGATACGCAGTATTTT. Protein product: CASSEGGGTDTQYF.